A selection of T cell receptor beta chains follows, all from one sample in a study of spatial heterogeneity in lung cancer. TCRdb used MiXCR to reprocess the 5' RACE reads, holding one entry per CDR3 protein. The table lists under 80,000 distinct CDR3 sequences, roughly 6.6% of them singletons. Sequences were derived from PBMCs, sampled at surgery. The receptors originated from a female donor with early-stage non-small cell lung cancer. Both conserved end residues are part of each CDR3. Each record gives: D gene, J gene, clone size, V gene, CDR3 protein, CDR3 DNA. The D gene is left open where the match is weak. Size tells how often a clone was seen (once, few, many) or the class of an expanded clone, and some rows leave it out.

d_gene: .; j_gene: TRBJ2-7; abundance: medium-sized; v_gene: TRBV6-1; CDR3aa: CASSVSARSTYEQYF; CDR3nt: TGTGCCAGCAGTGTCTCCGCTAGGTCCACCTACGAGCAGTACTTC
d_gene: TRBD1; j_gene: TRBJ2-7; abundance: few; v_gene: TRBV7-2; CDR3aa: CASSLQGARIEQYF; CDR3nt: TGTGCCAGCAGCTTACAGGGGGCCCGGATCGAGCAGTACTTC
d_gene: .; j_gene: TRBJ2-1; abundance: .; v_gene: TRBV14; CDR3aa: CASSLAWGNEQFF; CDR3nt: TGTGCCAGCAGCCTCGCGTGGGGCAATGAGCAGTTCTTC
d_gene: .; j_gene: TRBJ1-2; abundance: many; v_gene: TRBV29-1; CDR3aa: CSVGENYGYTF; CDR3nt: TGCAGCGTTGGGGAGAACTATGGCTACACCTTC
d_gene: .; j_gene: TRBJ1-1; abundance: many; v_gene: TRBV5-1; CDR3aa: CASSVRDNTETFF; CDR3nt: TGCGCCAGCAGCGTCCGGGACAACACTGAAACTTTCTTT
d_gene: .; j_gene: TRBJ2-3; abundance: many; v_gene: TRBV2; CDR3aa: CAGGTSSGRTDTQYF; CDR3nt: TGTGCCGGCGGGACCTCTTCCGGACGCACAGATACGCAGTATTTT
d_gene: .; j_gene: TRBJ1-1; abundance: many; v_gene: TRBV20-1; CDR3aa: CSAFLGTEAFF; CDR3nt: TGCAGTGCTTTCCTTGGGACTGAAGCTTTCTTT
d_gene: TRBD2; j_gene: TRBJ2-1; abundance: few; v_gene: TRBV5-1; CDR3aa: CASSSLAAGGPDEQFF; CDR3nt: TGCGCCAGCAGCTCGTTGGCAGCGGGAGGGCCTGATGAGCAGTTCTTC
d_gene: .; j_gene: TRBJ2-1; abundance: .; v_gene: TRBV12-3/TRBV12-4; CDR3aa: CASSNRDGLLYNEQFF; CDR3nt: TGTGCCAGCAGTAACCGGGACGGACTATTATACAATGAGCAGTTCTTC
d_gene: TRBD1; j_gene: TRBJ1-2; abundance: many; v_gene: TRBV6-5; CDR3aa: CASRGDRGLSGYTF; CDR3nt: TGTGCCAGCCGGGGGGATAGGGGGCTGAGTGGCTACACCTTC
d_gene: .; j_gene: TRBJ2-7; abundance: many; v_gene: TRBV29-1; CDR3aa: CSVEDPGKPYEQYF; CDR3nt: TGCAGCGTTGAAGATCCAGGGAAACCCTACGAGCAGTACTTC
d_gene: .; j_gene: TRBJ2-5; abundance: few; v_gene: TRBV12-3/TRBV12-4; CDR3aa: CASTRWAQETQYF; CDR3nt: TGTGCCAGCACCCGGTGGGCCCAAGAGACCCAGTACTTC
d_gene: TRBD2; j_gene: TRBJ2-1; abundance: few; v_gene: TRBV5-4; CDR3aa: CASSLTSGDNEQFF; CDR3nt: TGTGCCAGCAGCTTGACTAGCGGGGACAATGAGCAGTTCTTC
d_gene: TRBD1; j_gene: TRBJ1-2; abundance: many; v_gene: TRBV5-1; CDR3aa: CASSLEDRGRNGYTF; CDR3nt: TGCGCCAGCAGCTTAGAGGACAGGGGGCGAAATGGCTACACCTTC
d_gene: TRBD1; j_gene: TRBJ2-1; abundance: .; v_gene: TRBV11-2; CDR3aa: CASSPRTGAAYNEQFF; CDR3nt: TGTGCCAGCAGCCCGAGGACAGGGGCGGCCTACAATGAGCAGTTCTTC
d_gene: .; j_gene: TRBJ1-4; abundance: many; v_gene: TRBV19; CDR3aa: CASSIETDADEKLFF; CDR3nt: TGTGCCAGTAGTATTGAGACAGATGCGGATGAAAAACTGTTTTTT
d_gene: .; j_gene: TRBJ1-2; abundance: many; v_gene: TRBV30; CDR3aa: CAWSVSGVNYGYTF; CDR3nt: TGTGCCTGGAGTGTATCAGGGGTTAACTATGGCTACACCTTC
d_gene: TRBD2; j_gene: TRBJ2-1; abundance: few; v_gene: TRBV28; CDR3aa: CASIRQLAGLGEQFF; CDR3nt: TGTGCCAGCATCCGGCAGCTAGCGGGGCTGGGTGAGCAGTTCTTC
d_gene: .; j_gene: TRBJ1-2; abundance: few; v_gene: TRBV19; CDR3aa: CASRTQGGYTF; CDR3nt: TGTGCCAGTAGAACACAGGGTGGCTACACCTTC
d_gene: .; j_gene: TRBJ2-7; abundance: many; v_gene: TRBV6-6; CDR3aa: CASSSPSRTEQYF; CDR3nt: TGTGCCAGCAGTTCCCCGAGTCGCACCGAGCAGTACTTC
d_gene: .; j_gene: TRBJ2-5; abundance: few; v_gene: TRBV3-1; CDR3aa: CASSSHGTEETQYF; CDR3nt: TGTGCCAGCAGCTCCCACGGGACCGAAGAGACCCAGTACTTC
d_gene: .; j_gene: TRBJ1-5; abundance: few; v_gene: TRBV20-1; CDR3aa: CSARDRQAGDQPQHF; CDR3nt: TGCAGTGCTAGAGATCGGCAGGCTGGGGATCAGCCCCAGCATTTT
d_gene: .; j_gene: TRBJ1-1; abundance: .; v_gene: TRBV7-9; CDR3aa: CASSLLGARTEAFF; CDR3nt: TGTGCCAGCAGCTTACTGGGGGCAAGAACTGAAGCTTTCTTT
d_gene: .; j_gene: TRBJ1-6; abundance: .; v_gene: TRBV20-1; CDR3aa: CRAPSWGGNSPLHF; CDR3nt: TGCCGTGCCCCCTCGTGGGGGGGAAATTCACCCCTCCACTTT
d_gene: .; j_gene: TRBJ2-4; abundance: few; v_gene: TRBV7-9; CDR3aa: CASSQDAGVGAKNIQYF; CDR3nt: TGTGCCAGCAGCCAAGATGCAGGGGTGGGGGCCAAAAACATTCAGTACTTC
d_gene: .; j_gene: TRBJ1-1; abundance: .; v_gene: TRBV10-3; CDR3aa: CAITELMNTEAFF; CDR3nt: TGTGCCATCACAGAGCTCATGAACACTGAAGCTTTCTTT
d_gene: TRBD1; j_gene: TRBJ1-1; abundance: many; v_gene: TRBV5-1; CDR3aa: CASSGTGQAGEEAFF; CDR3nt: TGCGCCAGCAGCGGCACCGGACAGGCGGGCGAAGAGGCTTTCTTT
d_gene: TRBD1; j_gene: TRBJ1-2; abundance: many; v_gene: TRBV10-3; CDR3aa: CAISITTGGADGYTF; CDR3nt: TGTGCCATCAGCATAACTACAGGGGGCGCAGATGGCTACACCTTC
d_gene: .; j_gene: TRBJ1-1; abundance: many; v_gene: TRBV6-2/TRBV6-3; CDR3aa: CASRRTGGTEAFF; CDR3nt: TGTGCCAGCAGGCGGACGGGAGGGACTGAAGCTTTCTTT
d_gene: .; j_gene: TRBJ2-5; abundance: many; v_gene: TRBV5-1; CDR3aa: CASSLARPIETQYF; CDR3nt: TGCGCCAGCAGCTTGGCCCGGCCTATCGAGACCCAGTACTTC
d_gene: .; j_gene: TRBJ2-4; abundance: few; v_gene: TRBV12-3/TRBV12-4; CDR3aa: CASSPDSGGNIQYF; CDR3nt: TGTGCCAGCAGTCCCGACAGCGGAGGAAACATTCAGTACTTC
d_gene: .; j_gene: TRBJ2-7; abundance: many; v_gene: TRBV11-2; CDR3aa: CASSPIRGPYEQYF; CDR3nt: TGTGCCAGCAGTCCCATCCGCGGGCCCTACGAGCAGTACTTC
d_gene: .; j_gene: TRBJ1-1; abundance: few; v_gene: TRBV14; CDR3aa: CASSQSSRVGAFF; CDR3nt: TGTGCCAGCAGCCAAAGTTCGAGGGTGGGAGCTTTCTTT
d_gene: .; j_gene: TRBJ1-3; abundance: .; v_gene: TRBV12-3/TRBV12-4; CDR3aa: CASTLGLAGNTIYF; CDR3nt: TGTGCCAGCACACTGGGGCTAGCTGGAAACACCATATATTTT
d_gene: .; j_gene: TRBJ1-2; abundance: many; v_gene: TRBV5-1; CDR3aa: CASSLAGRGDNYGYTF; CDR3nt: TGCGCCAGCAGCTTGGCCGGTAGAGGGGACAACTATGGCTACACCTTC
d_gene: TRBD1; j_gene: TRBJ1-1; abundance: few; v_gene: TRBV24-1; CDR3aa: CATRNRGRTEAFF; CDR3nt: TGTGCCACCAGAAACAGGGGAAGGACTGAAGCTTTCTTT
d_gene: TRBD1; j_gene: TRBJ2-7; abundance: few; v_gene: TRBV27; CDR3aa: CASSLPPGQALPYEQYF; CDR3nt: TGTGCCAGCAGCCTCCCCCCGGGACAGGCCCTTCCCTACGAGCAGTACTTC
d_gene: .; j_gene: TRBJ2-3; abundance: .; v_gene: TRBV12-5; CDR3aa: CASGLERTDTQYF; CDR3nt: TGTGCTAGTGGTTTGGAGCGCACAGATACGCAGTATTTT
d_gene: .; j_gene: TRBJ1-1; abundance: .; v_gene: TRBV3-1; CDR3aa: CASSQEPGKSTEAFF; CDR3nt: TGTGCCAGCAGCCAAGAACCGGGAAAGAGCACTGAAGCTTTCTTT
d_gene: TRBD1; j_gene: TRBJ2-2; abundance: .; v_gene: TRBV24-1; CDR3aa: CATSEVGQGAFTGELFF; CDR3nt: TGTGCCACCAGTGAAGTGGGACAGGGAGCTTTCACCGGGGAGCTGTTTTTT
d_gene: .; j_gene: TRBJ1-1; abundance: many; v_gene: TRBV20-1; CDR3aa: CSARDPRRGEREKAFF; CDR3nt: TGCAGTGCTAGAGACCCTAGAAGGGGAGAGAGGGAAAAAGCTTTCTTT
d_gene: TRBD1; j_gene: TRBJ1-6; abundance: .; v_gene: TRBV2; CDR3aa: CVSSEAKAGGSPLHF; CDR3nt: TGTGTCAGCAGTGAAGCGAAGGCAGGGGGTTCACCCCTCCACTTT
d_gene: .; j_gene: TRBJ2-3; abundance: few; v_gene: TRBV7-2; CDR3aa: CASSLVNSGRDTQYF; CDR3nt: TGTGCCAGCAGCTTAGTTAACTCGGGACGGGATACGCAGTATTTT
d_gene: TRBD2; j_gene: TRBJ2-7; abundance: many; v_gene: TRBV4-1; CDR3aa: CASSQTSGSYEQYF; CDR3nt: TGCGCCAGCAGCCAGACAAGCGGGAGCTACGAGCAGTACTTC
d_gene: TRBD2; j_gene: TRBJ2-5; abundance: many; v_gene: TRBV4-1; CDR3aa: CASSQRTSGGSQETQYF; CDR3nt: TGCGCCAGCAGCCAAAGGACTAGCGGGGGGTCACAAGAGACCCAGTACTTC
d_gene: .; j_gene: TRBJ2-5; abundance: many; v_gene: TRBV5-6; CDR3aa: CASSFQGVGQETQYF; CDR3nt: TGTGCCAGCAGCTTTCAGGGAGTAGGGCAAGAGACCCAGTACTTC
d_gene: .; j_gene: TRBJ2-3; abundance: few; v_gene: TRBV4-1; CDR3aa: CASSQERGMDTQYF; CDR3nt: TGCGCCAGCAGCCAAGAAAGGGGGATGGATACGCAGTATTTT
d_gene: .; j_gene: TRBJ1-2; abundance: .; v_gene: TRBV19; CDR3aa: CASIAGKGYTF; CDR3nt: TGTGCCAGTATAGCAGGCAAGGGCTACACCTTC
d_gene: .; j_gene: TRBJ1-6; abundance: few; v_gene: TRBV20-1; CDR3aa: CSAQFQYNSPLHF; CDR3nt: TGCAGTGCTCAGTTCCAGTATAATTCACCCCTCCACTTT
d_gene: .; j_gene: TRBJ2-3; abundance: many; v_gene: TRBV28; CDR3aa: CASSLSSDTQYF; CDR3nt: TGTGCCAGCAGTTTATCTTCAGATACGCAGTATTTT
d_gene: TRBD2; j_gene: TRBJ2-3; abundance: .; v_gene: TRBV12-3/TRBV12-4; CDR3aa: CASTVGGGVWTDTQYF; CDR3nt: TGTGCCAGCACCGTCGGGGGGGGAGTGTGGACAGATACGCAGTATTTT
d_gene: .; j_gene: TRBJ1-3; abundance: many; v_gene: TRBV12-3/TRBV12-4; CDR3aa: CASSFFPSDTIYF; CDR3nt: TGTGCCAGCAGTTTTTTCCCGAGCGACACCATATATTTT
d_gene: .; j_gene: TRBJ2-2; abundance: .; v_gene: TRBV24-1; CDR3aa: CATSDYSEAGELFF; CDR3nt: TGTGCCACCAGTGATTATAGCGAGGCCGGGGAGCTGTTTTTT
d_gene: .; j_gene: TRBJ2-7; abundance: many; v_gene: TRBV12-3/TRBV12-4; CDR3aa: CASSFGLYEQYF; CDR3nt: TGTGCCAGCAGTTTCGGCCTCTACGAGCAGTACTTC
d_gene: .; j_gene: TRBJ1-1; abundance: many; v_gene: TRBV12-3/TRBV12-4; CDR3aa: CASSLNSDTEAFF; CDR3nt: TGTGCCAGCAGTCTCAATTCGGACACTGAAGCTTTCTTT